Below, 30 T cell receptor beta chains from the same sample are listed, as sequenced in a study of T-cell memory formation after mild COVID-19. TCRdb ran MiXCR on the 5' RACE reads and lists one entry per CDR3 protein. Of hundreds of thousands of distinct CDR3 sequences detected, 25% to 30% appear once; the ten largest clones hold about 14%. Sequenced: PBMCs or a T cell subset sorted from them (not recorded which). The receptors were sampled from an adult woman who had mild COVID-19 (a few samples of this study predate the infection). Cell type and time point are not known.

The chain links TRBV24-1 to TRBJ1-5; no firm D call. Germline V gene lookup returns CDR1 KGHDR and CDR2 SFDVKD. V was shortened by 3 bases and J by 7 bases, with 9 bases between the two germline ends. The CDR3 has 13 amino acids. This chain's CDR3 is CATSDQELQPQHF. The CDR3 bases are TGTGCCACCAGTGATCAAGAGTTGCAGCCCCAGCATTTT.

In its sample, this clonotype was seen a few times. The rearrangement uses TRBV7-6 and TRBJ2-3; D uncertain. CDR3 length: 16 amino acids. V dropped 1 base and J dropped 2 bases, with 13 bases sitting between them. Germline V gene lookup returns CDR1 SGHVS and CDR2 FNYEAQ. In DNA, the CDR3 is TGTGCCAGCAGCTTAGACCCCGGGCCTTACACAGATACGCAGTATTTT. It specifies CASSLDPGPYTDTQYF.

In this sample, this clonotype turned up a few times. The V call is TRBV2, the J call TRBJ1-2; 7 positions agree with TRBD1. This CDR3 has 13 amino acids. Germline lookup yields CDR1 SNHLY and CDR2 FYNNEI. V trimming: 6 bases; J trimming: 3 bases; junction bases outside the gene matches: 4. CDR3 in amino acids: CASREGADYGYTF. Written as DNA, the CDR3 is TGTGCCAGCAGGGAGGGGGCGGACTATGGCTACACCTTC.

This clonotype turned up a few times. The V gene is TRBV12-3 or TRBV12-4, the J gene TRBJ2-1; a possible D gene is TRBD2 (5 bases). The CDR3 runs 15 residues. Trimming stripped 3 bases from V and 9 bases from J, with 18 bases between. The CDR3: CASSFSTGAGLEQFF. The CDR3, as DNA: TGTGCCAGCAGTTTCTCAACCGGCGCAGGACTTGAGCAGTTCTTC.

The V and J genes are TRBV12-3 or TRBV12-4 and TRBJ1-1, with no clear D. V lost 5 bases to trimming and J lost 3 bases, with 10 bases between them. The CDR3 runs 13 residues. CDR3 in amino acids: CASSILGDTEAFF. In DNA, the CDR3 is TGTGCCAGCAGTATCCTTGGGGACACTGAAGCTTTCTTT.

This clonotype has more than one count but fewer than ten. The chain joins TRBV6-5 to TRBJ1-5, with D perhaps TRBD1 (5 bases). V lost 6 bases, J lost 4 bases, and 13 bases lay in between. The CDR3 extends over 14 amino acids. Germline loops: CDR1 MNHEY, CDR2 SVGAGI. The DNA of the CDR3 is TGTGCCAGCAGCGCCGGACACATGAATCAGCCCCAGCATTTT. It specifies CASSAGHMNQPQHF.

The chain couples TRBV4-1 to TRBJ2-5; D is uncertain. The V and J ends lost 1 base and 1 base respectively, with 13 bases between them. This CDR3 has 16 amino acids. Per germline, CDR1 MGHRA and CDR2 YSYEKL. The CDR3 region is CASSQGPTRSQETQYF. The CDR3 DNA sequence: TGCGCCAGCAGCCAAGGTCCGACCCGGAGCCAAGAGACCCAGTACTTC.

The chain couples TRBV12-3 or TRBV12-4 to TRBJ1-1; 7 bases are a match to TRBD1. Trimming took 6 bases from V and 9 from J; bases not matched to a gene: 10. The length of the CDR3 is 13 residues. The CDR3 here is CASRADRVRQAFF. Written as DNA, the CDR3 is TGTGCCAGCAGAGCAGACAGGGTGAGGCAAGCTTTCTTT.

The table lists this clonotype with a few counts. V gene TRBV20-1 combines with J gene TRBJ1-1; D may be TRBD1 (5 bases). Per the germline V gene, CDR1 is DFQATT and CDR2 is SNEGSKA (reference sequence). The CDR3 is made up of 17 amino acids. The V end lost 0 bases, the J end lost 6 bases, and 23 bases lay between the germline ends. CDR3 in DNA: TGCAGTGCTAGAGATAGGCTGGCGGGTCAGGGTGGTTCTGAAGCTTTCTTT. This encodes CSARDRLAGQGGSEAFF.

This sequence joins TRBV29-1 and TRBJ2-1; possibly TRBD1 for D (6 bases). The germline CDR1 and CDR2 sequences are SQVTM and ANQGSEA. The V end lost 8 bases, the J end lost 5 bases, and 16 bases lay between the germline ends. This CDR3 has 13 amino acids. The CDR3 sequence is CSSETGLNNEQFF. CDR3 nucleotide sequence: TGCAGCTCCGAAACAGGGTTAAACAATGAGCAGTTCTTC.

The chain couples TRBV20-1 to TRBJ2-3; 7 positions agree with TRBD2. Looked up from germline, CDR1 is DFQATT and CDR2 is SNEGSKA (reference sequence). This CDR3 has 12 residues. The V segment lost 6 bases and the J segment 1 base; nucleotides outside the gene matches: 1. The CDR3 loop is CSAGGGTDTQYF. The CDR3 DNA reads as TGCAGTGCGGGAGGGGGCACAGATACGCAGTATTTT.

This clonotype was seen only a few times. The V and J genes are TRBV2 and TRBJ1-5; possibly TRBD1 for D (5 bases). Germline assignment: CDR1 SNHLY and CDR2 FYNNEI. The CDR3 has 15 residues. Trimming shortened V by 7 bases and J by 2 bases, and 15 bases separated the two germline ends. The CDR3 sequence: CASTPGGYGNQPQHF. The CDR3 DNA follows: TGTGCCAGCACCCCTGGGGGGTATGGCAATCAGCCCCAGCATTTT.

This chain links TRBV12-3 or TRBV12-4 with TRBJ1-5; D gene unclear. The length of the CDR3 is 13 residues. Trimming removed 6 bases from V and 6 bases from J, with 12 bases in between. CDR3: CASRQTRSQPQHF. The DNA of the CDR3 is TGTGCCAGCAGACAGACGAGAAGTCAGCCCCAGCATTTT.

J is TRBJ2-1 and V is TRBV5-1, with a possible D match to TRBD2 (5 bases). The CDR3 length is 16 residues. The germline V and J ends were trimmed by 4 bases and 15 bases, with 29 bases remaining between them. Germline-derived CDR1 and CDR2 are SGHRS and YFSETQ. CDR3 nucleotides: TGCGCCAGCAGCATCCGCAATGTCGGTCCCGTCAAGGAGGTGTTCTTC. Amino acids: CASSIRNVGPVKEVFF.

There are a few counts of this clonotype. This chain connects TRBV9 to TRBJ2-1; unclear D gene. Trimming cost V 2 bases and J 0 bases, with 9 bases left between them. The CDR3 is 15 residues long. The germline CDR1 and CDR2 sequences are SGDLS and YYNGEE. CDR3 coding DNA: TGTGCCAGCAGCGTTACTGATAGCTCCTACAATGAGCAGTTCTTC. Translating gives CASSVTDSSYNEQFF.

A few counts support this clonotype. The V and J genes are TRBV5-1 and TRBJ1-1; D may be TRBD1 (5 bases). Trimming took 0 bases from V and 4 from J, leaving 13 bases between them. Germline loops: CDR1 SGHRS, CDR2 YFSETQ. The CDR3 totals 15 residues. CDR3 loop: CASSLGTGEGTEAFF. The CDR3 DNA sequence: TGCGCCAGCAGCTTGGGGACGGGGGAAGGCACTGAAGCTTTCTTT.

The J gene is TRBJ1-3, the V gene TRBV10-3; no firm D call. This CDR3 comprises 15 residues. Germline-derived CDR1 and CDR2 are ENHRY and SYGVKD. Trimming cost V 0 bases and J 2 bases, with 8 bases left between them. The CDR3 region has the DNA TGTGCCATCAGTGAGTCGTTGCAAGCTGGAAACACCATATATTTT. Its translation: CAISESLQAGNTIYF.

V usage is TRBV24-1 and J usage is TRBJ1-5, with D perhaps TRBD1 (5 bases). CDR1 is KGHDR and CDR2 is SFDVKD in the germline V gene. Trimming left V 5 bases short and J 3 bases short, with 10 bases between. This CDR3 has 14 residues. The CDR3 DNA is TGTGCCACCAGTGTGTCGGACAACAATCAGCCCCAGCATTTT. Encoded protein: CATSVSDNNQPQHF.

The chain has TRBV7-8 and TRBJ2-1; 11 bases line up with TRBD2. Germline V lookup: CDR1 SGHVS, CDR2 FQNEAQ. The CDR3 runs to 16 residues. V lost 8 bases to trimming and J lost 4 bases; unmatched junction nucleotides: 10. CDR3 loop: CASVPRASGRYNEQFF. DNA for the CDR3: TGTGCCAGCGTACCCAGGGCTAGCGGGAGGTACAATGAGCAGTTCTTC.

The chain couples TRBV7-2 to TRBJ2-5; TRBD2 agrees at 9 bases. V lost 5 bases and J lost 1; bases outside the gene matches: 11. CDR1 is SGHTA, CDR2 FQGNSA, per germline. The CDR3 consists of 17 residues. CDR3 DNA sequence: TGTGCCAGCAGCCCCGGCAGAGCTAGCGGGGCCCAAGAGACCCAGTACTTC. It translates to CASSPGRASGAQETQYF. The whole variable domain, filled in from reference TRBV7-2 and TRBJ2-5, reads GAGVSQSPSNKVTEKGKDVELRCDPISGHTALYWYRQSLGQGLEFLIYFQGNSAPDKSGLPSDRFSAERTGGSVSTLTIQRTQQEDSAVYLCASSPGRASGAQETQYFGPGTRLLVL.

The rearrangement joins TRBV7-2 to TRBJ2-1, with 8 bases aligning to TRBD2. Germline V gene lookup returns CDR1 SGHTA and CDR2 FQGNSA. Trimming removed 1 base from V and 6 bases from J; junction bases left unmatched: 5. The CDR3 is made up of 15 amino acids. The chain's CDR3 is CASSLEGGGSNEQFF. DNA of the CDR3: TGTGCCAGCAGCTTAGAGGGCGGGGGGAGCAATGAGCAGTTCTTC.

This clonotype occurred a few times. The chain has TRBV4-1 and TRBJ1-2; TRBD1 might be the D (5 bases). V was shortened by 0 bases and J by 2 bases, with 10 bases between the two germline ends. This CDR3 region has 15 residues. Germline V gene lookup returns CDR1 MGHRA and CDR2 YSYEKL. Here the CDR3 DNA reads TGCGCCAGCAGCCAAGACAGGGCAGTCAACTATGGCTACACCTTC. Protein sequence: CASSQDRAVNYGYTF.

This clonotype was seen more than once but under ten times. The rearrangement joins TRBV24-1 to TRBJ1-1, with a possible D match to TRBD1 (6 bases). Trimming took off 9 bases at V and 4 bases at J, with 8 bases between the two ends. The CDR3 runs to 11 residues. CDR1 and CDR2 from the germline V gene are KGHDR and SFDVKD. The CDR3: CATEGGTEAFF. For the CDR3, the DNA is TGTGCCACCGAGGGGGGCACTGAAGCTTTCTTT.

This clonotype was counted a few times. The rearrangement joins TRBV12-3 or TRBV12-4 to TRBJ1-1, with a possible D match to TRBD1 (5 bases). There are 16 residues in the CDR3. Trimming took 3 bases from V and 3 from J, leaving 17 bases between them. As DNA, the CDR3 is TGTGCCAGCAGTTTGGGTTGGGGCGCCGGAGACACTGAAGCTTTCTTT. Translating gives CASSLGWGAGDTEAFF.

J is TRBJ2-7 and V is TRBV7-9; the match to TRBD1 covers 9 bases. Germline V CDR1 and CDR2: SEHNR, FQNEAQ (reference sequence). The CDR3 loop spans 17 amino acids. The trim removed 5 bases at V and 1 base at J, leaving 12 bases unmatched. CDR3 DNA: TGTGCCAGCAGCCTCCCCCGGGACAGGGTAGGTTCCTACGAGCAGTACTTC. It encodes CASSLPRDRVGSYEQYF.

This clonotype was found many times. The chain is built from TRBV3-1 and TRBJ2-3, with D unclear. Between the trimmed V and J ends, which lost 4 bases and 1 base, there was a span of 6 bases. This CDR3 has 13 residues. Looked up from germline, CDR1 is LGHDT and CDR2 is YNNKEL (reference sequence). CDR3 sequence reads: CASSPLGTDTQYF. CDR3 bases: TGTGCCAGCAGCCCCTTAGGCACAGATACGCAGTATTTT.

This clonotype was seen a few times. The chain employs TRBV7-2 and TRBJ1-5; perhaps TRBD1 as D (6 bases). The V gene's germline CDR1 is SGHTA and CDR2 FQGNSA. The CDR3 consists of 15 residues. Trimming removed 1 base at V and 6 bases at J, with 13 bases between. CDR3 DNA: TGTGCCAGCAGCTTAGTGCCGGGGGCGAGTCAGCCCCAGCATTTT. This gives the protein CASSLVPGASQPQHF.

The rearrangement joins TRBV9 to TRBJ2-1; D possibly matches TRBD1 or TRBD2 (5 bases each). V lost 4 bases and J 8 bases, leaving 28 bases between the germline ends. The germline gives CDR1 SGDLS, CDR2 YYNGEE. This CDR3 region has 18 residues. The CDR3 nucleotides are TGTGCCAGCAGCCCATATGGGGACCTCCGGTTGGGTGTCGATGAGCAGTTCTTC. Residues: CASSPYGDLRLGVDEQFF.

In its sample, this clonotype was seen a few times. This chain joins TRBV4-1 and TRBJ2-3; tentatively, D is TRBD2 (5 bases). Looked up from germline, CDR1 is MGHRA and CDR2 is YSYEKL. The CDR3 loop spans 17 amino acids. Trimming took 1 base from V and 5 from J, leaving 19 bases between them. The CDR3 protein is CASSQAPRVSEVDTQYF. The CDR3 DNA reads TGCGCCAGCAGCCAAGCCCCCCGGGTTTCGGAGGTAGATACGCAGTATTTT.

CDR3 DNA sequence: TGTGCCAGCAGCTTAGGGGTATCTGGAAACACCATATATTTT. It yields the protein CASSLGVSGNTIYF. The rearrangement links TRBV11-3 to TRBJ1-3, with D unclear. With 1 base removed from V and 1 base from J, the gap between germline ends came to 5 bases. This CDR3 has 14 residues. CDR1 and CDR2 (germline): SGHNT, YENEEA.